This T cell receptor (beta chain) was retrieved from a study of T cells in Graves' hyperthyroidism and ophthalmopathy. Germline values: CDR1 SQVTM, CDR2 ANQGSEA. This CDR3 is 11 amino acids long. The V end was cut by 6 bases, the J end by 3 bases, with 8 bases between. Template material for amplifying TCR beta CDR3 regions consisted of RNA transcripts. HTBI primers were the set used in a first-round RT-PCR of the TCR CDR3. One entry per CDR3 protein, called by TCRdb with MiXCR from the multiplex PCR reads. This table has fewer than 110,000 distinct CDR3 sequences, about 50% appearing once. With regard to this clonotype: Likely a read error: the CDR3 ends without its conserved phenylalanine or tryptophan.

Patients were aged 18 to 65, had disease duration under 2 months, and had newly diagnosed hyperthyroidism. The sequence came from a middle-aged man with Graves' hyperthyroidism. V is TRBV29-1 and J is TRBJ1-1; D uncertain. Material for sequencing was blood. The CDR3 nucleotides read TGCAGCGTCCCCCTCGACACTGAAGCTTTCATT. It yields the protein CSVPLDTEAFI.